A single sample is the source of the 25 T cell receptor beta chains below, sequenced in a study of blood T cell repertoires in COVID-19. Clones were sequenced by immunoSEQ multiplex PCR, and TCRdb holds only the in-frame ones, with some missing. In the table there are roughly 480,000 clones, roughly 89% of which are singletons. Material for sequencing was peripheral blood. The receptors stem from a man aged 18-30 years with COVID-19, enrolled during active disease.

The chain recombines TRBV6-1 with TRBJ2-5; 10 nucleotides align to TRBD2. The CDR3 has 16 amino acids. Per the germline V gene, CDR1 is MNHNS and CDR2 is SASEGT. V gave up 3 bases and J gave up 4 bases; unmatched junction bases: 8. CDR3 DNA sequence: TGTGCCAGCAGTGATTTCAGCGGGGGGGCCGGAGAGACCCAGTACTTC. Translation: CASSDFSGGAGETQYF.

Concerning this clone: A junction end diverges from the germline sequence, so it may reflect a read error. V usage is TRBV27 and J usage is TRBJ1-6; a possible D gene is TRBD1 (6 bases). The CDR3 has 16 residues. Germline V gives CDR1 MNHEY, CDR2 SMNVEV (reference sequence). CDR3 DNA: TGTGCCAGCAGTGTATCCACAGGGCTGGGGGATTCACCCCTCCACTTT. This gives the protein CASSVSTGLGDSPLHF.

J is TRBJ2-5 and V is TRBV12-3 or TRBV12-4; TRBD2 is a possible D gene (6 bases). The V and J ends lost 3 bases and 7 bases respectively, with 6 bases between them. CDR3 length: 11 amino acids. The DNA for the CDR3 is TGTGCCAGCAGTTTGGGGGGGACCCAGTACTTC. It yields the protein CASSLGGTQYF.

A remark on this clone: At one end, the junction sequence differs from germline, possibly due to a read error. Other nucleotide sequences in the sample specify the same CDR3. This chain joins TRBV19 and TRBJ2-2; weak D call: TRBD2 (6 bases). Germline V gives CDR1 LNHDA, CDR2 SQIVND (reference sequence). This CDR3 region has 12 residues. The CDR3 protein is CASKGEVRKLFF. The CDR3 coding sequence is TGTGCCAGTAAAGGGGAGGTTCGTAAGCTATTTTTT.

This clone has only a few counts. The chain is built from TRBV3-1 (or the pseudogene TRBV3-2) and TRBJ2-7; TRBD2 agrees at 9 bases. J was trimmed by 4 bases and V by 4 bases; bases with no gene match: 2. The CDR3 has 13 residues. Germline loops: CDR1 LGHDT, CDR2 YNNKEL (reference sequence). The CDR3 DNA reads as TGTGCCAGCAGCCGGGGACTAGCTTACGAGCAGTACTTC. Its protein product is CASSRGLAYEQYF.

The chain links TRBV7-2 to TRBJ2-5, with 8 bases lining up with TRBD2. J was trimmed by 3 bases and V by 5 bases; bases with no gene match: 5. There are 14 residues in the CDR3. The germline gives CDR1 SGHTA, CDR2 FQGNSA. The CDR3 protein is CASSIKTSEETQYF. In DNA, the CDR3 is TGTGCCAGCAGCATTAAGACTAGCGAAGAGACCCAGTACTTC.

The gene calls are TRBV11-3 and TRBJ2-7; no clear D. In germline, CDR1 is SGHNT, CDR2 YENEEA. The V and J ends lost 3 bases and 0 bases respectively, with 6 bases between them. The CDR3 is 13 residues long. CDR3 coding DNA: TGTGCCAGCAGCTTCGAGATCTCCTACGAGCAGTACTTC. It yields the protein CASSFEISYEQYF.

J is TRBJ2-2 and V is TRBV6-6; D remains ambiguous. Trimming took 6 bases from V and 6 from J, leaving 5 bases between them. The CDR3 is 11 amino acids. Germline CDR1 and CDR2: MNHNY and SVGAGI (reference sequence). The CDR3 DNA follows: TGTGCCAGCAGGCAGGCCGGGGAGCTGTTTTTT. Encoded protein: CASRQAGELFF.

This chain joins TRBV24-1 and TRBJ2-3; the D gene is possibly TRBD2 (5 bases). CDR3 length equals 14 residues. V shed 5 bases and J shed 2 bases, with 10 bases lying between them. The germline CDR1 and CDR2 sequences are KGHDR and SFDVKD. The CDR3 loop is CATSAGGYTDTQYF. The CDR3 nucleotides read TGTGCCACCAGTGCAGGAGGATACACAGATACGCAGTATTTT.

V usage is TRBV11-3 and J usage is TRBJ2-3; 8 bases agree with TRBD2. Germline loops: CDR1 SGHNT, CDR2 YENEEA. The length of the CDR3 is 14 residues. Trimming cost V 5 bases and J 6 bases; bases outside gene matches: 7. The CDR3 loop reads CASSLTGGWDTQYF. Here the CDR3 DNA reads TGTGCCAGCAGCCTAACGGGGGGGTGGGATACGCAGTATTTT. Looking up the rest from reference TRBV11-3 and TRBJ2-3 gives the full variable domain: EAGVVQSPRYKIIEKKQPVAFWCNPISGHNTLYWYLQNLGQGPELLIRYENEEAVDDSQLPKDRFSAERLKGVDSTLKIQPAELGDSAVYLCASSLTGGWDTQYFGPGTRLTVL.

The chain employs TRBV6-5 and TRBJ1-1; no reliable D call. Germline loops: CDR1 MNHEY, CDR2 SVGAGI. This CDR3 is 15 amino acids long. Trimming took off 1 base at V and 1 base at J, with 10 bases between the two ends. The CDR3: CASSYFPVKNTEAFF. CDR3 DNA sequence: TGTGCCAGCAGTTACTTCCCCGTTAAGAACACTGAAGCTTTCTTT.

This chain links TRBV6-5 with TRBJ1-1; 7 positions match TRBD1. After removal of 5 bases from V and 1 base from J, the junction contained 4 bases not matched to a gene. Germline-derived CDR1 and CDR2 are MNHEY and SVGAGI. This CDR3 is 14 amino acids long. The CDR3 sequence is CASSRNRGNTEAFF. The CDR3, as DNA: TGTGCCAGCAGTCGTAACAGGGGGAACACTGAAGCTTTCTTT.

The chain links TRBV19 to TRBJ2-5, with a weak D call TRBD2 (6 bases). Germline values: CDR1 LNHDA, CDR2 SQIVND (reference sequence). The V end was cut by 5 bases, the J end by 3 bases, with 10 bases between. The CDR3 is made up of 13 amino acids. CDR3 residues: CASSHWREETQYF. As DNA, the CDR3 is TGTGCCAGTAGTCACTGGAGGGAAGAGACCCAGTACTTC.

This sequence joins TRBV2 and TRBJ1-5; D is perhaps TRBD1 (6 bases). Trimming left V 3 bases short and J 3 bases short, with 9 bases between. From germline, CDR1 is SNHLY and CDR2 FYNNEI. The CDR3 covers 14 residues. Here the CDR3 reads CASSEAGDNQPQHF. Written as DNA, the CDR3 is TGTGCCAGCAGTGAGGCAGGGGACAATCAGCCCCAGCATTTT.

In its sample, this clone was seen once. This rearrangement joins TRBV11-2 to TRBJ2-5; D is perhaps TRBD2 (7 bases). Trimming stripped 2 bases from V and 4 bases from J, with 14 bases between. This CDR3 has 15 residues. The germline gives CDR1 SGHAT, CDR2 FQNNGV. DNA of the CDR3: TGTGCCAGCAGCTTATGGGGGGGGCAGGGAGAGACCCAGTACTTC. This translates into CASSLWGGQGETQYF. Complete variable domain (other parts from reference TRBV11-2 and TRBJ2-5): EAGVAQSPRYKIIEKRQSVAFWCNPISGHATLYWYQQILGQGPKLLIQFQNNGVVDDSQLPKDRFSAERLKGVDSTLKIQPAKLEDSAVYLCASSLWGGQGETQYFGPGTRLLVL.

The genes are TRBV19 and TRBJ2-3; 11 bases agree with TRBD2. Germline CDR1 LNHDA, CDR2 SQIVND (reference sequence). The CDR3 contains 18 residues. V lost 6 bases and J lost 0; bases outside the gene matches: 11. The CDR3: CASSPLGTSGSSTDTQYF. The CDR3 DNA sequence: TGTGCCAGTAGCCCCCTAGGGACTAGCGGTTCTAGCACAGATACGCAGTATTTT.

V is TRBV12-3 or TRBV12-4 and J is TRBJ2-1, with 8 positions matching TRBD2. The J segment lost 6 bases and the V segment lost 7 bases, leaving 5 bases of the junction unmatched. This CDR3 is 13 amino acids long. For the CDR3, the DNA is TGTGCCAGCAAGAGAGCGGGAGTCAATGAGCAGTTCTTC. Its translation: CASKRAGVNEQFF.

V gene TRBV4-1 combines with J gene TRBJ2-7, with TRBD2 identical over 14 bases. The CDR3 spans 15 residues. Germline CDR1 MGHRA, CDR2 YSYEKL. J was trimmed by 4 bases and V by 2 bases; bases with no gene match: 1. The CDR3 bases are TGCGCCAGCAGCCAACGACTAGCGGGAGGGTACGAGCAGTACTTC. Encoded protein: CASSQRLAGGYEQYF.

Points on this clone: One junction end does not reproduce the germline sequence, and a read error may be involved. The chain uses TRBV6-5 and TRBJ1-2, with TRBD1 matching over 12 bases. In germline, CDR1 is MNHEY, CDR2 SVGAGI. The CDR3 covers 13 residues. CDR3 amino acids: CASHRGQGAQSAF. The CDR3 DNA follows: TGTGCCAGCCACCGGGGACAGGGGGCCCAAAGCGCCTTC.

The chain employs TRBV11-3 and TRBJ1-2, with D tentatively TRBD1 (5 bases). V dropped 5 bases and J dropped 4 bases, with 11 bases sitting between them. This CDR3 comprises 13 residues. Germline V gene data show CDR1 as SGHNT and CDR2 as YENEEA. The DNA for the CDR3 is TGTGCCAGCAGCCCCGGGGGGATCTATGGCTACACCTTC. Protein product: CASSPGGIYGYTF.

The chain is built from TRBV2 and TRBJ2-2, with 13 bases fitting TRBD2. The CDR3 has 19 residues. Per germline, CDR1 SNHLY and CDR2 FYNNEI. J lost 2 bases, V lost 6 bases, and 12 bases had no gene match. CDR3 protein: CASSMGLAGLGLNTGELFF. In DNA form, the CDR3 reads TGTGCCAGCAGCATGGGACTAGCGGGACTGGGGCTTAACACCGGGGAGCTGTTTTTT. Looking up the rest from reference TRBV2 and TRBJ2-2 gives the full variable domain: EPEVTQTPSHQVTQMGQEVILRCVPISNHLYFYWYRQILGQKVEFLVSFYNNEISEKSEIFDDQFSVERPDGSNFTLKIRSTKLEDSAMYFCASSMGLAGLGLNTGELFFGEGSRLTVL.

The rearrangement links TRBV29-1 to TRBJ2-1, with D maybe TRBD1 (6 bases). CDR1 is SQVTM, CDR2 ANQGSEA, per germline. V was pared by 7 bases and J by 9 bases, with 13 bases between. This CDR3 contains 11 residues. The chain's CDR3 is CSAAPGVEQFF. Here the CDR3 DNA reads TGCAGCGCTGCTCCAGGGGTTGAGCAGTTCTTC.

This chain uses TRBV4-1 with TRBJ2-1; D possibly corresponds to TRBD2 (6 bases). CDR3 size: 13 residues. CDR1 is MGHRA, CDR2 YSYEKL, per germline. The germline V and J ends were trimmed by 0 bases and 11 bases, with 11 bases remaining between them. This CDR3 reads CASSQDRRGQQFF. CDR3 in DNA: TGCGCCAGCAGCCAAGATCGGCGGGGACAGCAGTTCTTC.

The chain is built from TRBV18 and TRBJ2-5, with 8 bases matching TRBD2. J lost 5 bases, V lost 3 bases, and 11 bases had no gene match. Germline lookup yields CDR1 KGHSH and CDR2 LQKENI. The CDR3 consists of 16 residues. The CDR3 loop is CASSPSSGGRRETQYF. CDR3 in DNA: TGTGCCAGCTCACCCTCATCGGGAGGGCGTCGGGAGACCCAGTACTTC.

The chain carries TRBV30 and TRBJ2-1, with TRBD1 matching 8 bases. Germline V gene lookup returns CDR1 GTSNPN and CDR2 SVGIG (reference sequence). CDR3 length: 14 amino acids. The V gene end was trimmed by 0 bases and the J gene end by 6 bases; junction bases not matched to a gene: 4. The CDR3 region is CAWSVLGTGNEQFF. For the CDR3, the DNA is TGTGCCTGGAGTGTACTCGGGACAGGCAATGAGCAGTTCTTC.